Each of the 14 T cell receptor beta chains below was sequenced from the same sample in a study of blood T cell repertoires in COVID-19. TCRdb keeps only in-frame clones here, not all; method: immunoSEQ multiplex PCR. Here the sample spans fewer than 300,000 clones, 88% being singletons. Sequenced material: peripheral blood. These receptors were collected from a woman aged 35 to 49 who had recovered from COVID-19.

This clone occurred once. V is TRBV11-3 and J is TRBJ2-3; 11 nucleotides line up with TRBD2. The trim removed 0 bases at V and 4 bases at J, leaving 12 bases unmatched. This CDR3 is built from 19 residues. CDR1 is SGHNT, CDR2 YENEEA, per germline. The CDR3 loop reads CASSLDRVVAGGAADTQYF. Written as DNA, the CDR3 is TGTGCCAGCAGCTTAGATCGGGTGGTAGCGGGAGGGGCTGCAGATACGCAGTATTTT.

The V and J genes are TRBV4-2 and TRBJ1-4, with 10 bases fitting TRBD1. Germline V CDR1 and CDR2: LGHNA, YNFKEQ. V dropped 8 bases and J dropped 5; count of bases not matched to a gene: 2. There are 13 residues in the CDR3. CDR3 bases: TGTGCCAGCCGGACAGGGGGGAATGAAAAACTGTTTTTT. Its translation is CASRTGGNEKLFF.

This chain uses TRBV5-6 with TRBJ2-7, with 8 bases fitting TRBD2. V shed 4 bases, J shed 13 bases, and the junction held 19 bases outside the gene matches. Germline V lookup: CDR1 SGHDT, CDR2 YYEEEE. This CDR3 is built from 15 residues. The CDR3 sequence is CASSRGVAGTPRQYF. CDR3 bases: TGTGCCAGCAGCCGGGGGGTAGCGGGAACCCCTCGTCAATACTTC.

The chain carries TRBV23-1 and TRBJ2-7; 9 bases agree with TRBD1. TRBV23-1 counts as an open reading frame of uncertain function. The length of the CDR3 is 14 residues. The junction had 5 bases not matched to a gene; V was cut back by 5 bases and J by 3 bases. The CDR3 sequence is CASSSRDRDYEQYF. The CDR3 DNA reads as TGCGCCAGCAGTAGCCGGGACAGGGACTACGAGCAGTACTTC.

V and J are TRBV3-1 (or the pseudogene TRBV3-2) and TRBJ2-2, with 14 bases that match TRBD2. The V gene end was trimmed by 6 bases and the J gene end by 4 bases; junction bases not matched to a gene: 7. Germline values: CDR1 LGHDT, CDR2 YNNKEL (reference sequence). This CDR3 spans 17 amino acids. CDR3 loop: CASRPGLAGVGTGELFF. CDR3 DNA sequence: TGTGCCAGCAGACCGGGACTAGCGGGAGTGGGCACCGGGGAGCTGTTTTTT.

The V call is TRBV27, the J call TRBJ2-2; D is possibly TRBD1 (6 bases). The CDR3 contains 16 residues. With 6 bases removed from V and 4 bases from J, the gap between germline ends came to 18 bases. Germline V lookup: CDR1 MNHEY, CDR2 SMNVEV (reference sequence). The CDR3: CASSRSGGRATGELFF. In DNA, the CDR3 is TGTGCCAGCAGCCGTTCTGGGGGCAGGGCCACCGGGGAGCTGTTTTTT.

The chain has TRBV19 and TRBJ1-5; D is perhaps TRBD1 (6 bases). This CDR3 comprises 16 residues. CDR1 LNHDA and CDR2 SQIVND come from the germline V gene (reference sequence). Trimming left V 10 bases short and J 1 base short, with 20 bases between. CDR3 in amino acids: CATELRPGVSNQPQHF. The CDR3 region has the DNA TGTGCCACCGAACTAAGGCCAGGGGTCAGCAATCAGCCCCAGCATTTT.

In regard to this clone: At one of its ends the junction is not consistent with the germline gene, which may arise from a read error. The V and J genes are TRBV7-7 and TRBJ1-1; unclear D gene. Germline values: CDR1 SSHAT, CDR2 FNYEAQ (reference sequence). This CDR3 region has 13 residues. The CDR3 DNA sequence: TGTGCTAGCAGCTTCCGGGGGAACACTGAAGCTTTCTTT. It codes for CASSFRGNTEAFF. The variable domain in full, completed from reference TRBV7-7 and TRBJ1-1, reads GAGVSQSPRYKVTKRGQDVTLRCDPISSHATLYWYQQALGQGPEFLTYFNYEAQPDKSGLPSDRFSAERPEGSISTLTIQRTEQRDSAMYRCASSFRGNTEAFFGQGTRLTVV.

CDR3 loop: CSSGTVSYNEQFF. The CDR3, as DNA: TGCAGCTCTGGGACAGTGTCCTACAATGAGCAGTTCTTC. The V gene is TRBV29-1, the J gene TRBJ2-1; 7 bases are shared with TRBD1. The V and J ends lost 8 bases and 1 base, in that order; junction bases with no gene match: 5. CDR3 length: 13 residues. In germline, CDR1 is SQVTM, CDR2 ANQGSEA.

The chain carries TRBV2 and TRBJ2-2, with a tentative D call TRBD1 (5 bases). The CDR3 is 14 amino acids. V was shortened by 6 bases and J by 5 bases, with 13 bases between the two germline ends. Germline V gene data show CDR1 as SNHLY and CDR2 as FYNNEI. DNA of the CDR3: TGTGCCAGCAGCGCCAGGGTTTTAACCGGGGAGCTGTTTTTT. Its translation: CASSARVLTGELFF.

V usage is TRBV6-2 or TRBV6-3 and J usage is TRBJ1-5; 9 bases are a match to TRBD1. The CDR3 loop spans 17 amino acids. Germline loops: CDR1 MNHEY, CDR2 SVGEGT. V shed 6 bases and J 6 bases; nucleotides not matched to a gene: 15. The CDR3 reads CASSPPTDRGSVQPQHF. The CDR3 nucleotides are TGTGCCAGCAGCCCCCCCACGGACAGGGGATCAGTTCAGCCCCAGCATTTT.

This clone showed up just once. This CDR3 is CASSVQGQHQPQHF. CDR3 sequence (DNA): TGTGCCAGCAGTGTACAGGGGCAGCATCAGCCCCAGCATTTT. The chain links TRBV2 to TRBJ1-5; 7 bases are a match to TRBD1. V lost 4 bases to trimming and J lost 5 bases; unmatched junction nucleotides: 5. Germline values: CDR1 SNHLY, CDR2 FYNNEI. The CDR3 contains 14 residues.

This chain links TRBV6-1 with TRBJ1-4; D is ambiguous. The CDR3 loop spans 13 amino acids. The V gene's germline CDR1 is MNHNS and CDR2 SASEGT. V gave up 2 bases and J gave up 5 bases, with 6 bases separating them. In DNA form, the CDR3 reads TGTGCCAGCAGTGAATTCCCGAATGAAAAACTGTTTTTT. Protein: CASSEFPNEKLFF.

The genes are TRBV11-3 and TRBJ2-5; TRBD2 aligns across 7 bases. V dropped 5 bases and J dropped 4; count of bases not matched to a gene: 10. The CDR3 is 15 residues long. Germline V gives CDR1 SGHNT, CDR2 YENEEA. The CDR3 protein is CASSPGGSSGETQYF. CDR3 sequence (DNA): TGTGCCAGCAGCCCCGGGGGGTCTAGCGGAGAGACCCAGTACTTC.